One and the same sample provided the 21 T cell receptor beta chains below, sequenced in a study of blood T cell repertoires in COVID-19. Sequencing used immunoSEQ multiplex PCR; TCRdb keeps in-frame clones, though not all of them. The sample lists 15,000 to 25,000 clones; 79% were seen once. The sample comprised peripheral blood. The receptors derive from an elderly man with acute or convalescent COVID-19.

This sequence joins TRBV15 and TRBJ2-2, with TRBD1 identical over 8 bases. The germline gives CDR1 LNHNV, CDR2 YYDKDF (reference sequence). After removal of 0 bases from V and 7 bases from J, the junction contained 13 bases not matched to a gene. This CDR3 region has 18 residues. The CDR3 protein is CATSRDGVGRGPVGELFF. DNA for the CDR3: TGTGCCACCAGCAGAGATGGGGTTGGCAGGGGGCCGGTCGGGGAGCTGTTTTTT.

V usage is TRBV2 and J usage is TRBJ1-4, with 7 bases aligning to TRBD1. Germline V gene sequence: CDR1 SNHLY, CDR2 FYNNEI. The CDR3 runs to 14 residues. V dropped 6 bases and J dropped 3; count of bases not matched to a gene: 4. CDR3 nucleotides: TGTGCCAGCAGGGAGGGGGCTGCTAATGAAAAACTGTTTTTT. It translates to CASREGAANEKLFF.

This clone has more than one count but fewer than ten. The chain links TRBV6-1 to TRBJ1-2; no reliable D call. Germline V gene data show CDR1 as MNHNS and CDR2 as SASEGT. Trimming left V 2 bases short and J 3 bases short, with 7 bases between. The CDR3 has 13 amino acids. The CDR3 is CASSERQDYGYTF. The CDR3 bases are TGTGCCAGCAGTGAACGGCAGGACTATGGCTACACCTTC.

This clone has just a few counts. The CDR3 DNA follows: TGTGCCAGCAGACAACAGGGGGCCCTCCTGAGCAATCAGCCCCAGCATTTT. Amino acid sequence: CASRQQGALLSNQPQHF. This chain connects TRBV28 to TRBJ1-5, with 9 nucleotides matching TRBD1. V lost 6 bases, J lost 1 base, and 10 bases stayed unmatched. The germline gives CDR1 MDHEN, CDR2 SYDVKM. CDR3 length: 17 amino acids.

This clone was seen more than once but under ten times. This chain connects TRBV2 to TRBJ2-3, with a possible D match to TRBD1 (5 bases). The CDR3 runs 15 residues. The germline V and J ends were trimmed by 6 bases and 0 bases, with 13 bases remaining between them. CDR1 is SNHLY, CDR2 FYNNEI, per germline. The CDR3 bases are TGTGCCAGCAGGGCCAGGGAAACTAGCACAGATACGCAGTATTTT. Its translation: CASRARETSTDTQYF.

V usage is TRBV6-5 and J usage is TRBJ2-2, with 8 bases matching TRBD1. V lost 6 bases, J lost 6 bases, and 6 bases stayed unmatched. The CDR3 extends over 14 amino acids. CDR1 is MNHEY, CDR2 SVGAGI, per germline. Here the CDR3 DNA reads TGTGCCAGCAGAACCCAGGGGGCGGCCGGGGAGCTGTTTTTT. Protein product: CASRTQGAAGELFF.

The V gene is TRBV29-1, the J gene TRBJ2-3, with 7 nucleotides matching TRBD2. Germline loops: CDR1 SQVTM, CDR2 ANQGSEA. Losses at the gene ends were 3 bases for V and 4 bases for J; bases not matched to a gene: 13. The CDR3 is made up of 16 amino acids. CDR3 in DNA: TGCAGCGTTGAGGAGTTTCTAGCGGATAGGCCAGATACGCAGTATTTT. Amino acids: CSVEEFLADRPDTQYF.

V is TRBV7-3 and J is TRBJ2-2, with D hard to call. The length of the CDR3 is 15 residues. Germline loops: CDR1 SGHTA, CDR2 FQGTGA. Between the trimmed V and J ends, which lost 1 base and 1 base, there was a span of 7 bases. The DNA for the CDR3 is TGTGCCAGCAGCTTAAAACAGAGGAACACCGGGGAGCTGTTTTTT. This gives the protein CASSLKQRNTGELFF. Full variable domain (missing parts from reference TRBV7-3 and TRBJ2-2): GAGVSQTPSNKVTEKGKYVELRCDPISGHTALYWYRQSLGQGPEFLIYFQGTGAADDSGLPNDRFFAVRPEGSVSTLKIQRTERGDSAVYLCASSLKQRNTGELFFGEGSRLTVL.

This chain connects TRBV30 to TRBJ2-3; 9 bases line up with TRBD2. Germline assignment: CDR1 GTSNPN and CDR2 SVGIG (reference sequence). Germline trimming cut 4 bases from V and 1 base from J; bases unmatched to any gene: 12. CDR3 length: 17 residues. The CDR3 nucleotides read TGTGCCTGGAATTTGAGGGAGCGGGGGGTGGGCACAGATACGCAGTATTTT. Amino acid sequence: CAWNLRERGVGTDTQYF.

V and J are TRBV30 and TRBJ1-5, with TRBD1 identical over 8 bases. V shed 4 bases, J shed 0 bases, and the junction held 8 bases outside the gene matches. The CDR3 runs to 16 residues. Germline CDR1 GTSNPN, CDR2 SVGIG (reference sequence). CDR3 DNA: TGTGCCTGGAAAGGACAGGGTTTCTATAGCAATCAGCCCCAGCATTTT. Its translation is CAWKGQGFYSNQPQHF.

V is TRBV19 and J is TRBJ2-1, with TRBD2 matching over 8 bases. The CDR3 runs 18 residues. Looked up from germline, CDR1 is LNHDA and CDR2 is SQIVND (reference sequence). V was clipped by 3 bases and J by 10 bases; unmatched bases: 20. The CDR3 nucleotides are TGTGCCAGTAGTATGCGGGGGCCGTTGAGTAGCGGGATTTGGGAGCAGTTCTTC. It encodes CASSMRGPLSSGIWEQFF.

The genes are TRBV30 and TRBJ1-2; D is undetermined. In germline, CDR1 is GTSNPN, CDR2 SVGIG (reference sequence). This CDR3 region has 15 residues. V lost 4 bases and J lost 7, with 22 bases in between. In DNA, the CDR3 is TGTGCCTGGACCCCCCCCGGGGTGGGGATCTCTGGCTACACCTTC. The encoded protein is CAWTPPGVGISGYTF.

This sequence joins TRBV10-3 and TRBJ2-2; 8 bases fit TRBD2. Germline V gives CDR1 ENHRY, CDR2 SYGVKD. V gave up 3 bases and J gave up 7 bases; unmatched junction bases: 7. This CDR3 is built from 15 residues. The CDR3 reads CAISDGRGADGELFF. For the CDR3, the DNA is TGTGCCATCAGTGATGGGCGGGGGGCCGACGGGGAGCTGTTTTTT.

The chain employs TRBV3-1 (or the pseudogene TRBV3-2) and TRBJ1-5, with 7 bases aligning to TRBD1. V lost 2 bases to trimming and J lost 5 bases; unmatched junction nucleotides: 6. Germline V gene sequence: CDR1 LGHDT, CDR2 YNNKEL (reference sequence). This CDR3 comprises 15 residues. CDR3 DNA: TGTGCCAGCAGCCAACCCGACAGGGTAGATCAGCCCCAGCATTTT. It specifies CASSQPDRVDQPQHF.

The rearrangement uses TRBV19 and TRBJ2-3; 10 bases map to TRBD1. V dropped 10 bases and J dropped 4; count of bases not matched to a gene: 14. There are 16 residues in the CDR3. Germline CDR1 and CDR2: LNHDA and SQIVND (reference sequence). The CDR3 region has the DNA TGTGCCACAACCCCGTTTGGACAGGGGGGTTCAGATACGCAGTATTTT. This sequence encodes CATTPFGQGGSDTQYF.

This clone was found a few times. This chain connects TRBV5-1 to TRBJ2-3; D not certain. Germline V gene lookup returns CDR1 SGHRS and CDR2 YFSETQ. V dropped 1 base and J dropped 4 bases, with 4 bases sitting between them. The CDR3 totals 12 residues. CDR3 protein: CASSLPADTQYF. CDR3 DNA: TGCGCCAGCAGCTTGCCGGCAGATACGCAGTATTTT.

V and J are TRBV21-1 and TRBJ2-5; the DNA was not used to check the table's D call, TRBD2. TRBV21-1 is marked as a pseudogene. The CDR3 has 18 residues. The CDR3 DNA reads TGTGCCAGCAGCAAAGGAGCGACTAGCGGGACCGTCCAAGAGACCCAGTACTTC. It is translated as CASSKGATSGTVQETQYF.

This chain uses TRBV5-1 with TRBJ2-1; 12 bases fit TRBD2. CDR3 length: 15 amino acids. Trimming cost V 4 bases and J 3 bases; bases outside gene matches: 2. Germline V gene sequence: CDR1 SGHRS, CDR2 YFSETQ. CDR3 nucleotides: TGCGCCAGCAGCCCGACTAGCGGGAGCTACAATGAGCAGTTCTTC. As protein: CASSPTSGSYNEQFF.

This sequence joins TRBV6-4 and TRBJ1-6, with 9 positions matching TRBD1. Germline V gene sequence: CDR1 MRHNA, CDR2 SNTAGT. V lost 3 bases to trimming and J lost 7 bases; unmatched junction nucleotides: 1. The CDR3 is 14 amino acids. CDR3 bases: TGTGCCAGCAGTGAAGGGACAGGGAATTCACCCCTCCACTTT. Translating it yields CASSEGTGNSPLHF.

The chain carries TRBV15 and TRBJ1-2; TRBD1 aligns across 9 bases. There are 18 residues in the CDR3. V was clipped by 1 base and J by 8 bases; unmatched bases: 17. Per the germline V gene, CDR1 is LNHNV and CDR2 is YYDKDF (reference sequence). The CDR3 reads CATSRAGQGPVREWGYTF. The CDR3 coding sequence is TGTGCCACCAGCAGAGCGGGACAGGGCCCAGTTCGGGAGTGGGGCTACACCTTC.

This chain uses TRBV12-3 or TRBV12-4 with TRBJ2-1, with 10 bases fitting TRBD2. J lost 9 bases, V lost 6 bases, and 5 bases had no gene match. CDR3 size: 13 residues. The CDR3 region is CASRIAGGTEQFF. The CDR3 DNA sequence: TGTGCCAGCAGAATAGCGGGAGGCACTGAGCAGTTCTTC.